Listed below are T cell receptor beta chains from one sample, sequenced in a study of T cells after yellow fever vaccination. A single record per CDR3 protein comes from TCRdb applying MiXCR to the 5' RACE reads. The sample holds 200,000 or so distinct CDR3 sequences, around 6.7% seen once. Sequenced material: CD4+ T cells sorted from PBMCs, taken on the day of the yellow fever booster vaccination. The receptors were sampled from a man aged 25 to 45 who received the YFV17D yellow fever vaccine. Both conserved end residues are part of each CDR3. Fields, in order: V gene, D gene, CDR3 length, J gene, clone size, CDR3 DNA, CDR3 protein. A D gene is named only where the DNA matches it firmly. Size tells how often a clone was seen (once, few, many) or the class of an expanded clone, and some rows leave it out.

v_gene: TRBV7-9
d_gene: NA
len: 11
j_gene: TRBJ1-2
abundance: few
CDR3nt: TGTGCCAGCAGCATCGGGTATGGCTACACCTTC
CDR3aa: CASSIGYGYTF

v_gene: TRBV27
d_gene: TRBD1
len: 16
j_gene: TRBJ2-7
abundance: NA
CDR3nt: TGTGCCAGCAGTTCCAGGGGGCAATCTTCATTCGACGAGCAGTACTTC
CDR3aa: CASSSRGQSSFDEQYF

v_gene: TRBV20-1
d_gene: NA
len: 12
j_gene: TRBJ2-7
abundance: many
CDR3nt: TGCAGTGCTAAGACTTCTCCCTACGAGCAGTACTTC
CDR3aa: CSAKTSPYEQYF

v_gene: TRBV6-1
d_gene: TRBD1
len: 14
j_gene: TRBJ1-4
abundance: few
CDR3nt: TGTGCCAGCCAGGCAGGGGGTATTAATGAAAAACTGTTTTTT
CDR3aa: CASQAGGINEKLFF

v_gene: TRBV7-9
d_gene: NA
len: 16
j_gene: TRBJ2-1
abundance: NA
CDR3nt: TGTGACAGCAGCCCTCGGGGGGCAAGCTCCTACAATGAGCAGTTCTTC
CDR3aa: CDSSPRGASSYNEQFF

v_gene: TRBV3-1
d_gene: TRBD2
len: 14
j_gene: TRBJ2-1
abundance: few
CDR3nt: TGTGCCAGCAGCCAAGGGGGCGCGGGAGGCGGGCAGTTCTTC
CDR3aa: CASSQGGAGGGQFF

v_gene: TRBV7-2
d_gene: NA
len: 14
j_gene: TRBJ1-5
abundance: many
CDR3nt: TGTGCCAGCAGAATCGTTGGTGGCAATCAGCCCCAGCATTTT
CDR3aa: CASRIVGGNQPQHF

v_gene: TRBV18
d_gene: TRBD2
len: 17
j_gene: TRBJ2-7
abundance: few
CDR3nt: TGTGCCAGCTCACCACCCCAGGGAGGGCAGGGTCCTCTCGAGCAGTACTTC
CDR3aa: CASSPPQGGQGPLEQYF

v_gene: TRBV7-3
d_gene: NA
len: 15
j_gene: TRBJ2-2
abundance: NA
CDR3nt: TGTGCCAGCAGTCCAACCAAAGACTACACCGGGGAGCTGTTTTTT
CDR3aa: CASSPTKDYTGELFF

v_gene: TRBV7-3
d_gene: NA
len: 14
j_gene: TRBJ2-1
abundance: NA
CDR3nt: TGTGCCAGCAGCTTAACCCCTAGGGAGGATGAGCAGTTCTTC
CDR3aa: CASSLTPREDEQFF

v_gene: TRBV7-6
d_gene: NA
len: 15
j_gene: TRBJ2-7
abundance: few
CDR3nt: TGTGCCAGCAGCTTAGGTGGCAGGGCGAACTACGAGCAGTACTTC
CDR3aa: CASSLGGRANYEQYF

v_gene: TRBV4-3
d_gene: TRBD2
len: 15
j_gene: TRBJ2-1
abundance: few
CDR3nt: TGCGCCAGCAGCCAAGCCAGCCTAGCGGGAGGTGAGCAGTTCTTC
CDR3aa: CASSQASLAGGEQFF

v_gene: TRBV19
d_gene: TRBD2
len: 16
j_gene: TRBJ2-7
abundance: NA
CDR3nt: TGTGCCAGTAGCCGCTTAGCGGGGGAAACGGTATACGAGCAGTACTTC
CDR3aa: CASSRLAGETVYEQYF

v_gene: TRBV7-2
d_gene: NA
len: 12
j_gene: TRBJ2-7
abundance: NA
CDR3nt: TGTGCCAGCAGCCATCCCCATAACGAGCAGTACTTC
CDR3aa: CASSHPHNEQYF

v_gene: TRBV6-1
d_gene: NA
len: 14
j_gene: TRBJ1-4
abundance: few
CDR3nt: TGTGCCAGTACCAACCGGGACGCTAATGAAAAACTGTTTTTT
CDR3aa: CASTNRDANEKLFF

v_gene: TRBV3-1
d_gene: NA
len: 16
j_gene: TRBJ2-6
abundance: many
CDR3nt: TGTGCCAGCAGCCAAGAAACTATCTCTGGGGCCAACGTCCTGACTTTC
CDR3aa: CASSQETISGANVLTF

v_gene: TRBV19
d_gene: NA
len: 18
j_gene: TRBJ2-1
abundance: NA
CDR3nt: TGTGCCAGTAGTATAGGATGGCGAGGGACACGCTCCTACAATGAGCAGTTCTTC
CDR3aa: CASSIGWRGTRSYNEQFF

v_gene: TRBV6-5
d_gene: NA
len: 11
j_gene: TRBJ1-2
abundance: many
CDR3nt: TGTGCCACCCGTGACGGGGATGGCTACACCTTC
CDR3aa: CATRDGDGYTF

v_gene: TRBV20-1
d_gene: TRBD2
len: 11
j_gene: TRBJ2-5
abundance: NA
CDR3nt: TGCAGAGCGACTAGCGGAGAGACCCAGTACTTC
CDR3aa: CRATSGETQYF

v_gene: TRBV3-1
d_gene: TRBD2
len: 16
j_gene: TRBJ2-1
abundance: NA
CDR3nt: TGTGCCAGCAGCCCCTCCGGGACTAGCGGGAGGAATGAGCAGTTCTTC
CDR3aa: CASSPSGTSGRNEQFF

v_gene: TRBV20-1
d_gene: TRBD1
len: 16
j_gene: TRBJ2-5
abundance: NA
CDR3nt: TGCAGTGCTATCACCGGAGGGACAGGGCTCCAAGAGACCCAGTACTTC
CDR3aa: CSAITGGTGLQETQYF

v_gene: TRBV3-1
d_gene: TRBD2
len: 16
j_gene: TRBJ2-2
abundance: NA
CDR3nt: TGTGCCAGCAGCCAATTGGCGGGAGGGGGCACCGGGGAGCTGTTTTTT
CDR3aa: CASSQLAGGGTGELFF

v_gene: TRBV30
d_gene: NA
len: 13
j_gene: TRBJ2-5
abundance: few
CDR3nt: TGTGCCTGGAGTCTAATTAGGTGGGAGACCCAGTACTTC
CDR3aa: CAWSLIRWETQYF

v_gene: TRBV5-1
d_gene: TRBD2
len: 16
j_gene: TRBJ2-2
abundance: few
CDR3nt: TGCGCCAGCAGCCCTCGTGGACTAGCGATCACCGGGGAGCTGTTTTTT
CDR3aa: CASSPRGLAITGELFF

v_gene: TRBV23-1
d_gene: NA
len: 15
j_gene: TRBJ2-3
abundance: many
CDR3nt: TGCGCCAGCACCCACCATGAGACAGCCACAGATACGCAGTATTTT
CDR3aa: CASTHHETATDTQYF

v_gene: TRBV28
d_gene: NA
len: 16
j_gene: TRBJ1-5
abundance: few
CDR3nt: TGTGCCAGCAGTCGGACAGCCCGAAGGGGCAATCAGCCCCAGCATTTT
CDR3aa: CASSRTARRGNQPQHF

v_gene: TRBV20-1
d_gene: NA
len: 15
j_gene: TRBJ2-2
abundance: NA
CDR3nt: TGCAGTGCTAGGGCCGGGACTTCTAACACCGGGGAGCTGTTTTTT
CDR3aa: CSARAGTSNTGELFF

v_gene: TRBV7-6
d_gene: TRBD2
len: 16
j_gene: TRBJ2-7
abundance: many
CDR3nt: TGTGCCAGCAGCGAGGGACTAGCGGGACACCCGTACGAGCAGTACTTC
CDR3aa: CASSEGLAGHPYEQYF

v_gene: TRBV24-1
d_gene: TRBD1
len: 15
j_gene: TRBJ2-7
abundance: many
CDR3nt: TGTGCCACCAGTGATCCCCAGGACAGGGTCTACGAGCAGTACTTC
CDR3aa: CATSDPQDRVYEQYF

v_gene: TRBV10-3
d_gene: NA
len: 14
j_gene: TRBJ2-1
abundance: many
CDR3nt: TGTGCCATCAGTGGTGGGGGAGGAACCAATGAGCAGTTCTTC
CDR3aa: CAISGGGGTNEQFF

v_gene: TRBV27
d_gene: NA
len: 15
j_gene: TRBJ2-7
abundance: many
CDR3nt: TGTGCCAGCAGGCCTCAATTGGACACTTTCTACGAGCAGTACTTC
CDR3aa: CASRPQLDTFYEQYF

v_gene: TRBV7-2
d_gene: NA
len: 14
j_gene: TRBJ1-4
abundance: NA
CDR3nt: TGTGCCAGCAGCTTAGTGGGGGGGGATGAAAAACTGTTTTTT
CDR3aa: CASSLVGGDEKLFF

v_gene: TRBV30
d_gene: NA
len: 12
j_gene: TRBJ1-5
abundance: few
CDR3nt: TGTGCCTGGGCCTCTGTCGGGGGGCCCCAGCATTTT
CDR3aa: CAWASVGGPQHF

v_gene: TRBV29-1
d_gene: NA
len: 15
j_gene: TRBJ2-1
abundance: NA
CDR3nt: TGCAGCGTCGACCGCACTAGCAGTTCCTACAATGAGCAGTTCTTC
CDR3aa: CSVDRTSSSYNEQFF

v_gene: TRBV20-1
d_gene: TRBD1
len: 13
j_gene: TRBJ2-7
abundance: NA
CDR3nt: TGCAGTGCTTCCGGGACAGGAGCCTACGAGCAGTACTTC
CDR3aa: CSASGTGAYEQYF

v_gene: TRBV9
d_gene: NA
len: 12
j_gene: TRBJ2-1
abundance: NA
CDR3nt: NA
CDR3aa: CASSVAGGSLFF

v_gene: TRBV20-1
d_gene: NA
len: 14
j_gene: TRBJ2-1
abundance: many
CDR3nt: TGCAGTGCTCCGAGCTGGACAGCATACAATGAGCAGTTCTTC
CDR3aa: CSAPSWTAYNEQFF

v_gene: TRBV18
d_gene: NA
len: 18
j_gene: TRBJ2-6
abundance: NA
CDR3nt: TGTGCCAGCTCACCACCGGGGCAGCGCTTCTCTGGGGCCAACGTCCTGACTTTC
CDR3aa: CASSPPGQRFSGANVLTF

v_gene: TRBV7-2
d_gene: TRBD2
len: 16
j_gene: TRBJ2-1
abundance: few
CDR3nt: TGTGCCAGCAGCCTTTCCCTAGCGGGAGAGGATAATGAGCAGTTCTTC
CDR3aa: CASSLSLAGEDNEQFF

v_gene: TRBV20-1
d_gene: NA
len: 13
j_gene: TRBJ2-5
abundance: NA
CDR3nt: TGCAGTGCCACGGCCTACAGACAAGAGACCCAGTACTTC
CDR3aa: CSATAYRQETQYF

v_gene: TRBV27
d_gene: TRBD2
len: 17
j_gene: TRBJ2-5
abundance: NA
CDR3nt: TGTGCCAGCAGTCCCCTGGGGACTAGCGGGAGGAAAGAGACCCAGTACTTC
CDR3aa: CASSPLGTSGRKETQYF

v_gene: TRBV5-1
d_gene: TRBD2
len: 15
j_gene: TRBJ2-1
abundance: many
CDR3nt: TGCGCCAGCAGCTTTGGACTAGAATTAGGCAATGAGCAGTTCTTC
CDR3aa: CASSFGLELGNEQFF

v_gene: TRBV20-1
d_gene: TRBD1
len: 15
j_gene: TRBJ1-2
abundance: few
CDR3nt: TGCAGTGCTAGAGAGGGACCAGGGGGTTTCGGGGGCTACACCTTC
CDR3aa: CSAREGPGGFGGYTF

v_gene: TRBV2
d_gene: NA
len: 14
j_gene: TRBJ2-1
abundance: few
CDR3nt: TGTGCCAGCAAGTTTGAAGGTCCGTACAATGAGCAGTTCTTC
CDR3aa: CASKFEGPYNEQFF

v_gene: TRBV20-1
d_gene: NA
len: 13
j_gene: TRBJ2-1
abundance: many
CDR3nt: TGCAGTGCTAGAGCGGGAGTCTACAATGAGCAGTTCTTC
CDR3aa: CSARAGVYNEQFF

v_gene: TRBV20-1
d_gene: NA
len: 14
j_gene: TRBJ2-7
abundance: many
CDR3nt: TGCAGTGCCCCATCTCAAGCGGACCTCTACGAGCAGTACTTC
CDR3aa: CSAPSQADLYEQYF

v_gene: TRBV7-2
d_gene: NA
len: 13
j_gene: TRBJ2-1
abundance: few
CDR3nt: TGTGCCAGCAGCTCTGGTCGGGGTTATGAGCAGTTCTTC
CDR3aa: CASSSGRGYEQFF

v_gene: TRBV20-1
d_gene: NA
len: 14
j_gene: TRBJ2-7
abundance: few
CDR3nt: TGCAGTGCTAGACCTCAGACTACGACCTACGAGCAGTACTTC
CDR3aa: CSARPQTTTYEQYF

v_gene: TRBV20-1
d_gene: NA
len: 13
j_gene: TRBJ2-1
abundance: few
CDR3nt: TGCAGTGCTAGAGTTCTGAACCACAATGAGCAGTTCTTC
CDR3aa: CSARVLNHNEQFF

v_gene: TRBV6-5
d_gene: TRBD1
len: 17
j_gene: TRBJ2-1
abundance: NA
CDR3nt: TGTGCCAGCAGTTACCCCTCGGACAGGGGAATCTACAATGAGCAGTTCTTC
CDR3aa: CASSYPSDRGIYNEQFF

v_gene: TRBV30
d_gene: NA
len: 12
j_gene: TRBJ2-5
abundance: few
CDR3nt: TGTGCCTGGGCGAGGCGGATGGGGACCCAGTACTTC
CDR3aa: CAWARRMGTQYF

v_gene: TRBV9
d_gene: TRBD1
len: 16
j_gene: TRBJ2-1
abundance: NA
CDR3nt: TGTGCCAGCAGCGTCCCCCGGACAGGCATCAGTCATGAGCAGTTCTTC
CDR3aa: CASSVPRTGISHEQFF

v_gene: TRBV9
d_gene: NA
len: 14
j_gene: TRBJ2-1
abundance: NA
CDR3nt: TGTGCCAGCAGCCCCCAGTGGCTAGCGATTGAGCAGTTCTTC
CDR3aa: CASSPQWLAIEQFF